This entry lists 31 T cell receptor beta chains sequenced from one sample in a study of T cells after yellow fever vaccination. Using its own MiXCR run on the 5' RACE reads, TCRdb lists one record per CDR3 protein. The table records about 360,000 distinct CDR3 sequences, about 6.2% of them present only once. The source material was PBMCs, sampled 5 days after the yellow fever booster vaccination. All receptors derive from a man aged 30 to 39 who received the YFV17D yellow fever vaccine.

Ten or more counts support this clonotype. The rearrangement links TRBV5-1 to TRBJ2-1, with D perhaps matching TRBD1 (5 bases). Germline CDR1 is SGHRS and CDR2 is YFSETQ. Trimming cost V 6 bases and J 4 bases, with 8 bases left between them. CDR3 length: 12 residues. This CDR3 reads CASKDTYNEQFF. As DNA, the CDR3 is TGCGCCAGCAAGGACACATACAATGAGCAGTTCTTC. The full variable domain, with the rest looked up from reference TRBV5-1 and TRBJ2-1, is KAGVTQTPRYLIKTRGQQVTLSCSPISGHRSVSWYQQTPGQGLQFLFEYFSETQRNKGNFPGRFSGRQFSNSRSEMNVSTLELGDSALYLCASKDTYNEQFFGPGTRLTVL.

There are a few counts of this clonotype. This chain joins TRBV25-1 and TRBJ2-6, with 7 bases identical to TRBD1. Germline trimming cut 8 bases from V and 0 bases from J; bases unmatched to any gene: 4. The germline V gene encodes CDR1 MGHDK and CDR2 SYGVNS. The CDR3 is 15 amino acids. The CDR3 DNA sequence: TGTGCCAGCGCGACAGGGAACTCTGGGGCCAACGTCCTGACTTTC. Translating it yields CASATGNSGANVLTF. The full variable domain, its missing parts supplied by reference TRBV25-1 and TRBJ2-6, is EADIYQTPRYLVIGTGKKITLECSQTMGHDKMYWYQQDPGMELHLIHYSYGVNSTEKGDLSSESTVSRIRTEHFPLTLESARPSHTSQYLCASATGNSGANVLTFGAGSRLTVL.

The chain joins TRBV6-1 to TRBJ2-6, with 7 positions matching TRBD1. V was pared by 8 bases and J by 4 bases, with 14 bases of the junction left unmatched. Germline CDR1 is MNHNS and CDR2 is SASEGT. The CDR3 contains 17 residues. The CDR3 sequence is CASHARQGSTGANVLTF. The DNA of the CDR3 is TGTGCCAGCCACGCCAGACAGGGATCAACCGGGGCCAACGTCCTGACTTTC.

This chain uses TRBV6-5 with TRBJ2-1, with 7 bases aligning to TRBD1. CDR3 length: 16 amino acids. Trimming took 0 bases from V and 4 from J; bases not matched to a gene: 6. CDR1 MNHEY and CDR2 SVGAGI come from the germline V gene. The CDR3 reads CASSYSIQGRYNEQFF. The CDR3 coding sequence is TGTGCCAGCAGTTACTCGATACAGGGGAGATACAATGAGCAGTTCTTC.

V gene TRBV6-1 combines with J gene TRBJ1-6; maybe TRBD1 (6 bases). The CDR3 contains 13 residues. CDR1 MNHNS and CDR2 SASEGT come from the germline V gene. The V gene lost 11 bases and the J gene lost 7 bases, with 15 bases spanning the gap. DNA of the CDR3: TGTGCCGTCATGGGGGGCTTAAATTCACCCCTCCACTTT. This codes for CAVMGGLNSPLHF.

This clonotype was detected ten times or more. The chain carries TRBV6-2 or TRBV6-3 and TRBJ2-5, with D perhaps matching TRBD1 or TRBD2 (5 bases each). Germline CDR1 reads MNHEY; CDR2 reads SVGEGT. The length of the CDR3 is 13 residues. Deletions cut 4 bases from V and 5 bases from J, with 11 bases between. The CDR3 sequence is CASSSGTGETQYF. The CDR3 DNA reads as TGTGCCAGCAGTTCCGGGACCGGGGAGACCCAGTACTTC.

This clonotype was seen more than once but under ten times. The chain joins TRBV10-3 to TRBJ1-1, with D possibly being TRBD1 (5 bases). In germline, CDR1 is ENHRY, CDR2 SYGVKD. The germline V and J ends were trimmed by 8 bases and 4 bases, with 14 bases remaining between them. This CDR3 has 13 amino acids. As DNA, the CDR3 is TGTGCCATCGGAACGGGGGGTGGCACTGAAGCTTTCTTT. It yields the protein CAIGTGGGTEAFF.

The sample holds a few counts of this clonotype. The rearrangement links TRBV14 to TRBJ2-5; D possibly corresponds to TRBD2 (6 bases). CDR1 and CDR2 from the germline V gene are SGHDN and FVKESK. Between the trimmed V and J ends, which lost 1 base and 7 bases, there was a span of 10 bases. This CDR3 spans 13 amino acids. The CDR3 bases are TGTGCCAGCAGCCAAGGGGCAGCGGGGACCCAGTACTTC. Translation: CASSQGAAGTQYF.

This clonotype has only a few counts. The chain has TRBV15 and TRBJ2-5; 8 bases are shared with TRBD1. This CDR3 is built from 15 residues. Losses at the gene ends were 3 bases for V and 1 base for J; bases not matched to a gene: 4. Germline V CDR1 and CDR2: LNHNV, YYDKDF (reference sequence). The CDR3 sequence is CATSRETGVQETQYF. The CDR3 DNA is TGTGCCACCAGCAGGGAGACAGGGGTCCAAGAGACCCAGTACTTC.

This clonotype occurred a few times. The chain recombines TRBV5-1 with TRBJ2-2; 11 bases align to TRBD2. Germline assignment: CDR1 SGHRS and CDR2 YFSETQ. This CDR3 region has 16 residues. V lost 0 bases, J lost 3 bases, and 1 base stayed unmatched. The CDR3 DNA is TGCGCCAGCAGCTTGGGACTAGCGGGGCACACCGGGGAGCTGTTTTTT. Translation gives CASSLGLAGHTGELFF.

This clonotype has a count of ten or more. The CDR3 DNA sequence: TGCGCCAGCAGCCTAGCCGGGGCCGAGAGAGAGCAGTACTTC. This codes for CASSLAGAEREQYF. J is TRBJ2-7 and V is TRBV4-1, with D possibly called TRBD1 or TRBD2 (5 bases each). CDR1 is MGHRA and CDR2 is YSYEKL in the germline V gene. The V gene lost 4 bases and the J gene lost 7 bases, with 17 bases spanning the gap. This CDR3 contains 14 residues.

This clonotype was found a few times. The chain links TRBV20-1 to TRBJ2-2, with TRBD2 identical over 7 bases. Germline V gene data show CDR1 as DFQATT and CDR2 as SNEGSKA (reference sequence). The J segment lost 5 bases and the V segment lost 5 bases, leaving 11 bases of the junction unmatched. This CDR3 comprises 15 residues. The CDR3, as DNA: TGCAGTGCTCTCCGAGCTAGCGGAACGACCGGGGAGCTGTTTTTT. It specifies CSALRASGTTGELFF.

This clonotype was counted many times. V gene TRBV6-5 combines with J gene TRBJ1-5; D is possibly TRBD1 (5 bases). The germline V gene has CDR1 MNHEY and CDR2 SVGAGI. With 0 bases removed from V and 4 bases from J, the gap between germline ends came to 10 bases. This CDR3 contains 15 residues. As DNA, the CDR3 is TGTGCCAGCAGTTACTCCATGACAGAAAATCAGCCCCAGCATTTT. Its translation is CASSYSMTENQPQHF.

The rearrangement uses TRBV5-1 and TRBJ1-1; no clear D gene. Deletions cut 0 bases from V and 0 bases from J, with 9 bases between. The CDR3 totals 15 residues. Per the germline V gene, CDR1 is SGHRS and CDR2 is YFSETQ. The CDR3 sequence is CASSLVENMNTEAFF. The CDR3 bases are TGCGCCAGCAGCTTGGTTGAGAACATGAACACTGAAGCTTTCTTT. Together with reference TRBV5-1 and TRBJ1-1, the CDR3 gives the full variable domain: KAGVTQTPRYLIKTRGQQVTLSCSPISGHRSVSWYQQTPGQGLQFLFEYFSETQRNKGNFPGRFSGRQFSNSRSEMNVSTLELGDSALYLCASSLVENMNTEAFFGQGTRLTVV.

This clonotype was recorded a few times. The chain links TRBV3-1 to TRBJ1-1; 9 positions agree with TRBD1. From germline, CDR1 is LGHDT and CDR2 YNNKEL (reference sequence). There are 17 residues in the CDR3. Trimming cost V 3 bases and J 0 bases; bases outside gene matches: 8. CDR3 region: CASSQAGTGTVNTEAFF. CDR3 in DNA: TGTGCCAGCAGCCAGGCCGGGACAGGGACGGTGAACACTGAAGCTTTCTTT. Full variable domain (rest looked up from reference TRBV3-1 and TRBJ1-1): DTAVSQTPKYLVTQMGNDKSIKCEQNLGHDTMYWYKQDSKKFLKIMFSYNNKELIINETVPNRFSPKSPDKAHLNLHINSLELGDSAVYFCASSQAGTGTVNTEAFFGQGTRLTVV.

This clonotype was picked up many times. The rearrangement links TRBV12-3 or TRBV12-4 to TRBJ1-1, with D unresolved. The V end lost 3 bases, the J end lost 0 bases, and 5 bases lay between the germline ends. The CDR3 sequence is 13 residues long. The CDR3 reads CASSLRVNTEAFF. The CDR3 DNA sequence: TGTGCCAGCAGTTTGAGGGTGAACACTGAAGCTTTCTTT.

V usage is TRBV5-1 and J usage is TRBJ1-1; TRBD1 matches 7 bases. With V trimmed by 0 bases and J by 8 bases, 10 bases remained unmatched. This CDR3 region has 15 residues. Germline CDR1 SGHRS, CDR2 YFSETQ. CDR3 nucleotide sequence: TGCGCCAGCAGCTTGGGACCTGACAGGGAGGGCGAAGCTTTCTTT. Protein sequence: CASSLGPDREGEAFF.

The J gene is TRBJ2-1, the V gene TRBV20-1; TRBD2 might be the D (8 bases). Germline CDR1 DFQATT, CDR2 SNEGSKA (reference sequence). V was clipped by 6 bases and J by 0 bases, with 21 bases between them. The CDR3 totals 17 residues. CDR3 sequence (DNA): TGCAGTGCCCAGGGGGTGAAGCGGGGGAGCTCCTACAATGAGCAGTTCTTC. Amino acids: CSAQGVKRGSSYNEQFF.

This clonotype was recorded at least ten times. The rearrangement uses TRBV5-5 and TRBJ2-5, with 7 positions matching TRBD1. V lost 0 bases, J lost 5 bases, and 7 bases stayed unmatched. In germline, CDR1 is SGHKS, CDR2 YYEKEE (reference sequence). The CDR3 extends over 15 amino acids. CDR3 residues: CASSLGLTGEETQYF. In DNA, the CDR3 is TGTGCCAGCAGCTTGGGACTAACAGGGGAGGAGACCCAGTACTTC.

This chain links TRBV14 with TRBJ2-5; TRBD2 matches at 7 bases. V shed 1 base, J shed 4 bases, and the junction held 9 bases outside the gene matches. The germline CDR1 and CDR2 sequences are SGHDN and FVKESK. This CDR3 has 16 amino acids. The CDR3 DNA reads as TGTGCCAGCAGCCAAGTACAACTACTAGCGTTAGAGACCCAGTACTTC. The encoded protein is CASSQVQLLALETQYF.

A note on this clonotype: The conserved phenylalanine or tryptophan normally closing the CDR3 is absent here, so this likely arose from a read error. The DNA is left out, because the CDR3 cannot be placed on it with certainty; the CDR3 is given as TCRdb lists it. This sequence joins TRBV6-6 and TRBJ2-1; the table calls TRBD2, which could not be checked here. Looked up from germline, CDR1 is MNHNY and CDR2 is SVGAGI (reference sequence). The CDR3 spans 13 residues, counting both ends. The CDR3 is CASSYSGTPPSGV.

The chain couples TRBV6-1 to TRBJ2-7, with 9 positions matching TRBD1. The length of the CDR3 is 15 residues. The V gene end was trimmed by 5 bases and the J gene end by 3 bases; junction bases not matched to a gene: 8. Germline CDR1 reads MNHNS; CDR2 reads SASEGT. CDR3: CASSKTGTGIYEQYF. CDR3 nucleotide sequence: TGTGCCAGCAGTAAGACCGGGACAGGGATCTACGAGCAGTACTTC.

This clonotype was seen a few times. The V and J genes are TRBV5-6 and TRBJ2-7, with D hard to call. From germline, CDR1 is SGHDT and CDR2 YYEEEE. The ends were cut back, 1 base at V and 2 bases at J, with 13 bases in the middle. The length of the CDR3 is 15 residues. The CDR3 DNA is TGTGCCAGCAGCTTGCCCCAGACTGAAACCTACGAGCAGTACTTC. It is translated as CASSLPQTETYEQYF.

This clonotype has a handful of counts. The rearrangement joins TRBV5-1 to TRBJ2-7, with D tentatively TRBD1 (6 bases). The CDR3 is 14 residues long. Trimming took 4 bases from V and 4 from J, leaving 15 bases between them. The germline V gene encodes CDR1 SGHRS and CDR2 YFSETQ. CDR3 nucleotide sequence: TGCGCCAGCAGCGACGACAGGCCCTCGTACGAGCAGTACTTC. It codes for CASSDDRPSYEQYF.

This clonotype was detected only a few times. The chain uses TRBV12-3 or TRBV12-4 and TRBJ1-3; D is uncertain. Deletions cut 5 bases from V and 1 base from J, with 6 bases between. CDR3 length equals 13 residues. For the CDR3, the DNA is TGTGCCAGCAGTCGACGGTCTGGAAACACCATATATTTT. It translates to CASSRRSGNTIYF.

This clonotype was observed at least ten times. The CDR3 bases are TGTGCCAGCAGCTTTCGGTGGGGGACAGTGGGACAAGAGACCCAGTACTTC. This gives the protein CASSFRWGTVGQETQYF. The chain uses TRBV7-2 and TRBJ2-5; 7 bases agree with TRBD1. Germline CDR1 is SGHTA and CDR2 is FQGNSA. V was pared by 3 bases and J by 2 bases, with 12 bases of the junction left unmatched. This CDR3 has 17 amino acids.

The chain couples TRBV11-2 to TRBJ2-1; 8 positions match TRBD2. The CDR3 runs to 19 residues. Germline lookup yields CDR1 SGHAT and CDR2 FQNNGV. Trimming removed 1 base from V and 4 bases from J; junction bases left unmatched: 15. CDR3 region: CASSLGGPGPSGRYNEQFF. The CDR3 coding sequence is TGTGCCAGCAGCTTAGGGGGGCCAGGGCCGAGCGGGAGATACAATGAGCAGTTCTTC. Full variable domain (remainder filled in from reference TRBV11-2 and TRBJ2-1): EAGVAQSPRYKIIEKRQSVAFWCNPISGHATLYWYQQILGQGPKLLIQFQNNGVVDDSQLPKDRFSAERLKGVDSTLKIQPAKLEDSAVYLCASSLGGPGPSGRYNEQFFGPGTRLTVL.

This clonotype was counted many times. This sequence joins TRBV5-1 and TRBJ2-1; the D call may be TRBD1 or TRBD2 (5 bases each). Germline-derived CDR1 and CDR2 are SGHRS and YFSETQ. V was shortened by 0 bases and J by 7 bases, with 14 bases between the two germline ends. The CDR3 spans 15 residues. The CDR3 coding sequence is TGCGCCAGCAGCTTGGCACTCGGGACGTTGAATGAGCAGTTCTTC. Translating it yields CASSLALGTLNEQFF.

This clonotype has a count of ten or more. This chain links TRBV6-1 with TRBJ2-7, with a possible D match to TRBD1 (5 bases). CDR3 size: 13 residues. Looked up from germline, CDR1 is MNHNS and CDR2 is SASEGT. Between the trimmed V and J ends, which lost 10 bases and 6 bases, there was a span of 19 bases. The CDR3 reads CATKPQGRGEQYF. CDR3 DNA sequence: TGTGCCACCAAGCCCCAGGGAAGGGGCGAGCAGTACTTC.

A note on this clonotype: At one end the junction does not follow the germline gene, possibly because of a read error. The chain employs TRBV7-7 and TRBJ2-5; 7 bases are a match to TRBD1. Germline-derived CDR1 and CDR2 are SSHAT and FNYEAQ (reference sequence). This CDR3 region has 14 residues. CDR3 sequence reads: CASSLARQGETQYF. In DNA form, the CDR3 reads TGTGCTAGCAGCTTAGCGAGACAGGGAGAGACCCAGTACTTC.

This clonotype was recorded many times. The chain recombines TRBV7-9 with TRBJ1-6, with D perhaps TRBD1 (5 bases). The V and J ends lost 4 bases and 9 bases respectively, with 16 bases between them. Germline CDR1 SEHNR, CDR2 FQNEAQ (reference sequence). This CDR3 region has 15 residues. The CDR3 coding sequence is TGTGCCAGCAGCTCAGGGACGGCCCTGACTTCACCCCTCCACTTT. It yields the protein CASSSGTALTSPLHF.